One and the same sample provided the 24 T cell receptor beta chains below, sequenced in a study of technical replicates of blood from several donors. Clones were read by immunoSEQ multiplex PCR, and TCRdb kept only the in-frame ones, dropping some. In the table there are just under 60,000 clones, approximately 94% of which are singletons. The sequencing sample was made of PBMCs. Every receptor here comes from a human donor in good health. Some clones in this sample may be carry-over from other donors' samples.

The rearrangement joins TRBV2 to TRBJ2-1; 8 bases map to TRBD2. This CDR3 region has 11 residues. Germline V gene lookup returns CDR1 SNHLY and CDR2 FYNNEI. V lost 6 bases to trimming and J lost 12 bases; unmatched junction nucleotides: 4. The CDR3 DNA follows: TGTGCCAGCAGCCCGGGACTAGTGCAGTTCTTC. Its protein is CASSPGLVQFF.

V usage is TRBV10-3 and J usage is TRBJ1-2, with D possibly matching TRBD1 (5 bases). Germline V gene lookup returns CDR1 ENHRY and CDR2 SYGVKD. V was cut by 3 bases and J by 4 bases, with 12 bases left in between. This CDR3 contains 14 residues. CDR3 sequence reads: CAISEGRGVYGYTF. The CDR3 DNA is TGTGCCATCAGTGAAGGGAGGGGTGTCTATGGCTACACCTTC.

The chain links TRBV6-6 to TRBJ1-4; 9 bases are a match to TRBD1. V lost 5 bases to trimming and J lost 8 bases; unmatched junction nucleotides: 9. The CDR3 covers 15 residues. The germline V gene has CDR1 MNHNY and CDR2 SVGAGI (reference sequence). The CDR3 DNA reads TGTGCCAGCAGTCCCACGGGACAGGGTGGGGAAAAACTGTTTTTT. Protein sequence: CASSPTGQGGEKLFF.

CDR3 sequence: CASRPPRGLSTEAFF. CDR3 coding DNA: TGTGCCAGCAGGCCTCCGCGGGGGCTGAGCACTGAAGCTTTCTTT. The chain joins TRBV6-5 to TRBJ1-1; weak D call: TRBD1 (6 bases). Germline CDR1 and CDR2: MNHEY and SVGAGI. This CDR3 is built from 15 residues. Trimming cost V 6 bases and J 4 bases, with 18 bases left between them.

V is TRBV6-6 and J is TRBJ1-1; D is perhaps TRBD1 (6 bases). The CDR3 is 14 amino acids. V was pared by 6 bases and J by 3 bases, with 14 bases between. CDR1 is MNHNY and CDR2 is SVGAGI in the germline V gene (reference sequence). CDR3 residues: CASSRYREDTEAFF. CDR3 sequence (DNA): TGTGCCAGCAGCAGATACAGGGAAGACACTGAAGCTTTCTTT.

The CDR3 sequence: CASSQDFAGGWSPLHF. Here the CDR3 DNA reads TGTGCCAGCAGCCAAGATTTTGCAGGGGGATGGTCACCCCTCCACTTT. The genes are TRBV4-2 and TRBJ1-6; 7 bases fit TRBD1. Germline CDR1 LGHNA, CDR2 YNFKEQ. Trimming took 0 bases from V and 10 from J; bases not matched to a gene: 9. The CDR3 length is 16 residues.

The V and J genes are TRBV11-2 and TRBJ2-2; D is unclear. Germline CDR1 and CDR2: SGHAT and FQNNGV. The CDR3 covers 16 residues. V shed 1 base and J shed 7 bases, with 16 bases lying between them. CDR3 amino acids: CASSLGGARSVGELFF. Here the CDR3 DNA reads TGTGCCAGCAGCTTAGGAGGTGCCCGGAGCGTCGGGGAGCTGTTTTTT.

Comment on this clone: The sample contains more than one DNA sequence encoding this CDR3. V and J are TRBV7-2 and TRBJ2-7, with 11 bases aligning to TRBD1. Germline loops: CDR1 SGHTA, CDR2 FQGNSA. This CDR3 has 15 residues. Unmatched junction bases numbered 7, after V lost 3 bases and J lost 6 bases. The CDR3 coding sequence is TGTGCCAGCAGCTTGGCGGGACAGGGGGTCGCCGAGCAGTACTTC. Translated, it gives CASSLAGQGVAEQYF.

The CDR3 nucleotides read TGTGCCAGCAGTTTTAGGGCCCGCAGGGGATTGGCCCTCGGGGCCAACGTCCTGACTTTC. Translation gives CASSFRARRGLALGANVLTF. This chain connects TRBV27 to TRBJ2-6; perhaps TRBD1 as D (6 bases). Trimming removed 3 bases at V and 4 bases at J, with 25 bases between. The CDR3 totals 20 residues. CDR1 and CDR2 from the germline V gene are MNHEY and SMNVEV (reference sequence). The full variable domain, its missing parts supplied by reference TRBV27 and TRBJ2-6, is EAQVTQNPRYLITVTGKKLTVTCSQNMNHEYMSWYRQDPGLGLRQIYYSMNVEVTDKGDVPEGYKVSRKEKRNFPLILESPSPNQTSLYFCASSFRARRGLALGANVLTFGAGSRLTVL.

The gene calls are TRBV30 and TRBJ1-4; TRBD1 aligns across 10 bases. The CDR3 consists of 13 residues. With V trimmed by 3 bases and J by 7 bases, 2 bases remained unmatched. Germline lookup yields CDR1 GTSNPN and CDR2 SVGIG (reference sequence). The CDR3 sequence is CAWRRTGGEKLFF. The CDR3 DNA follows: TGTGCCTGGAGAAGGACAGGGGGTGAAAAACTGTTTTTT.

The chain joins TRBV25-1 to TRBJ2-3; 11 positions match TRBD2. V was pared by 4 bases and J by 4 bases, with 7 bases of the junction left unmatched. The CDR3 totals 16 residues. The germline gives CDR1 MGHDK, CDR2 SYGVNS. The CDR3 region has the DNA TGTGCCAGCAGTGTCACTAGCGGGGGAATGGCAGATACGCAGTATTTT. Translation: CASSVTSGGMADTQYF.

This chain uses TRBV10-3 with TRBJ2-1, with 9 bases lining up with TRBD2. Looked up from germline, CDR1 is ENHRY and CDR2 is SYGVKD. Trimming at V came to 1 base and at J to 7 bases, leaving 11 bases not matched to a gene. The CDR3 loop spans 17 amino acids. As DNA, the CDR3 is TGTGCCATCAGTGAGTTGGCGGGAGGGCCTTTTAAGAATGAGCAGTTCTTC. Translated: CAISELAGGPFKNEQFF.

CDR3 residues: CASSSGVSQIYEQYF. For the CDR3, the DNA is TGTGCCAGCTCCTCCGGGGTGAGCCAAATCTACGAGCAGTACTTC. The rearrangement joins TRBV18 to TRBJ2-7, with D maybe TRBD2 (5 bases). The CDR3 contains 15 residues. The germline V gene encodes CDR1 KGHSH and CDR2 LQKENI. Trimming removed 6 bases at V and 3 bases at J, with 18 bases between.

The J gene is TRBJ1-6, the V gene TRBV11-1, with unresolved D. The V and J ends lost 7 bases and 0 bases respectively, with 10 bases between them. The CDR3 has 15 amino acids. Per the germline V gene, CDR1 is SGHAT and CDR2 is FQDESV (reference sequence). The CDR3 loop is CASTLGGSYNSPLHF. The CDR3 nucleotides are TGTGCCAGCACCTTGGGAGGCTCCTATAATTCACCCCTCCACTTT.

This clone was counted a single time. The CDR3 DNA is TGTGCCAGCAGCTTAGCGTTTCAGGGTCGGAATGGCTACACCTTC. Translated, it gives CASSLAFQGRNGYTF. The V gene is TRBV11-2, the J gene TRBJ1-2; weak D call: TRBD1 (5 bases). This CDR3 has 15 residues. With 1 base removed from V and 6 bases from J, the gap between germline ends came to 15 bases. Germline CDR1 is SGHAT and CDR2 is FQNNGV.

The chain joins TRBV6-5 to TRBJ2-3, with TRBD2 matching over 9 bases. Germline V gives CDR1 MNHEY, CDR2 SVGAGI. V lost 6 bases to trimming and J lost 5 bases; unmatched junction nucleotides: 6. CDR3 length: 14 residues. The CDR3: CASRGAGGEDTQYF. CDR3 bases: TGTGCCAGCAGAGGGGCGGGGGGGGAAGATACGCAGTATTTT.

The genes are TRBV7-8 and TRBJ2-3, with D possibly being TRBD2 (6 bases). Between the trimmed V and J ends, which lost 1 base and 4 bases, there was a span of 15 bases. The CDR3 runs to 16 residues. Germline assignment: CDR1 SGHVS and CDR2 FQNEAQ. The CDR3, as DNA: TGTGCCAGCAGCTTAGAGATGGGAGGAGGGGCAGATACGCAGTATTTT. It translates to CASSLEMGGGADTQYF.

The chain uses TRBV5-1 and TRBJ2-1; 11 positions agree with TRBD2. The CDR3 length is 15 residues. From germline, CDR1 is SGHRS and CDR2 YFSETQ. V was clipped by 0 bases and J by 6 bases; unmatched bases: 2. In nucleotides, the CDR3 is TGCGCCAGCAGCTTGGGGACTAGCGGGCTCAATGAGCAGTTCTTC. The encoded protein is CASSLGTSGLNEQFF.

The chain has TRBV9 and TRBJ2-3; 7 positions agree with TRBD2. Germline V gene sequence: CDR1 SGDLS, CDR2 YYNGEE. The CDR3 has 14 amino acids. V lost 2 bases and J lost 6; bases outside the gene matches: 6. This CDR3 reads CASSVAGEVDTQYF. CDR3 in DNA: TGTGCCAGCAGCGTGGCGGGGGAGGTGGATACGCAGTATTTT.

This clone has just a few counts. The chain links TRBV4-2 to TRBJ2-7, with 8 bases fitting TRBD2. V was pared by 0 bases and J by 6 bases, with 7 bases of the junction left unmatched. CDR1 LGHNA and CDR2 YNFKEQ come from the germline V gene. The CDR3 totals 15 residues. As DNA, the CDR3 is TGTGCCAGCAGCCAAGAGGAAGCGGGAGTTTTCGAGCAGTACTTC. Protein: CASSQEEAGVFEQYF.

The table lists this clone with a count of one. The chain recombines TRBV5-4 with TRBJ1-2; possible D gene TRBD1, 6 bases. Germline V lookup: CDR1 SGHNT, CDR2 YYREEE (reference sequence). V shed 6 bases and J shed 4 bases, with 16 bases lying between them. This CDR3 has 14 amino acids. CDR3 DNA: TGTGCCAGCAACCCCACGGGGGGCGGCTATGGCTACACCTTC. Encoded protein: CASNPTGGGYGYTF.

The rearrangement links TRBV10-3 to TRBJ2-6; D uncertain. The CDR3 has 23 residues. Germline CDR1 and CDR2: ENHRY and SYGVKD. Deletions cut 4 bases from V and 0 bases from J, with 31 bases between. The DNA for the CDR3 is TGTGCCATCAGTGGCCAAGGCGTGCCAGTGAAAGACGATAGCTACTCTGGGGCCAACGTCCTGACTTTC. The encoded protein is CAISGQGVPVKDDSYSGANVLTF.

The V and J genes are TRBV4-2 and TRBJ2-3, with D maybe TRBD2 (5 bases). Looked up from germline, CDR1 is LGHNA and CDR2 is YNFKEQ. Trimming cost V 1 base and J 4 bases, with 27 bases left between them. The CDR3 extends over 20 amino acids. The CDR3 loop reads CASSQAAEGVGRRGADTQYF. The CDR3 nucleotides read TGTGCCAGCAGCCAAGCGGCCGAGGGAGTCGGTAGACGTGGCGCAGATACGCAGTATTTT.

The rearrangement links TRBV11-2 to TRBJ1-1; the match to TRBD1 covers 11 bases. Germline trimming cut 3 bases from V and 5 bases from J; bases unmatched to any gene: 5. The length of the CDR3 is 15 residues. Germline assignment: CDR1 SGHAT and CDR2 FQNNGV. The CDR3 is CASSFTGTGGTEAFF. The CDR3 bases are TGTGCCAGCAGCTTTACCGGGACAGGGGGTACTGAAGCTTTCTTT.